Below, 16 T cell receptor beta chains from the same sample are listed, as sequenced in a study of human T cells and chemical hapten exposure. As to time point: pre-sensitization, week 0. Treatment defined: therapeutic diphenylcyclopropenone sensitization with weekly scalp DPC. TCRdb independently ran MiXCR on the RACE reads; one entry per CDR3 protein. This table holds 300,000 to 400,000 distinct CDR3 sequences, 5.1% found once. The specimen was whole blood, collected in connection with sensitization to the hapten diphenylcyclopropenone (DPC). These receptors were collected from a woman in her fifties or sixties with alopecia areata. Some clones in this sample may be carry-over from other donors' samples.

At least ten counts were recorded for this clonotype. Here the CDR3 reads CASSYDGFGYTF. In DNA form, the CDR3 reads TGTGCCAGCAGTTACGACGGATTCGGCTACACCTTC. The rearrangement uses TRBV6-6 and TRBJ1-2; D gene uncertain. V lost 2 bases, J lost 8 bases, and 9 bases lay in between. The CDR3 is 12 amino acids. From germline, CDR1 is MNHNY and CDR2 SVGAGI (reference sequence).

The CDR3 nucleotides are TGTGCCAGCAGTTATCGGGACAGGGGGTCTGGCAATCAGCCCCAGCATTTT. The encoded protein is CASSYRDRGSGNQPQHF. The chain uses TRBV6-6 and TRBJ1-5; the match to TRBD1 covers 11 bases. Germline loops: CDR1 MNHNY, CDR2 SVGAGI (reference sequence). V shed 3 bases and J 2 bases; nucleotides not matched to a gene: 6. The CDR3 loop spans 17 amino acids.

J is TRBJ2-5 and V is TRBV11-2; D remains ambiguous. The germline V and J ends were trimmed by 5 bases and 5 bases, with 21 bases remaining between them. This CDR3 region has 16 residues. Germline-derived CDR1 and CDR2 are SGHAT and FQNNGV. CDR3 sequence (DNA): TGTGCCAGCAGCCCAACCCGAGGCAGGTCGAGGGAGACCCAGTACTTC. Translation: CASSPTRGRSRETQYF.

This clonotype was observed a few times. The chain has TRBV13 and TRBJ2-3; D may be TRBD1 (5 bases). V dropped 6 bases and J dropped 4 bases, with 20 bases sitting between them. Germline CDR1 PRHDT, CDR2 FYEKMQ (reference sequence). The CDR3 has 16 amino acids. The CDR3 nucleotides read TGTGCCAGCAGACCGCAGGGCGCGCCCCCGGCAGATACGCAGTATTTT. Its translation: CASRPQGAPPADTQYF.

This clonotype was observed at least ten times. The V gene is TRBV6-5, the J gene TRBJ1-5, with 9 bases that match TRBD1. Looked up from germline, CDR1 is MNHEY and CDR2 is SVGAGI. The CDR3 length is 14 residues. With 7 bases clipped from V and 6 bases from J, the junction kept 7 bases outside the gene matches. The CDR3 region is CASTATGGGQPQHF. The CDR3 DNA is TGTGCCAGCACCGCAACAGGGGGCGGTCAGCCCCAGCATTTT.

This clonotype was detected only a few times. This chain uses TRBV2 with TRBJ2-5; a weak D match, TRBD2 (6 bases). CDR3 length: 14 amino acids. Looked up from germline, CDR1 is SNHLY and CDR2 is FYNNEI. The V end lost 5 bases, the J end lost 3 bases, and 13 bases lay between the germline ends. The CDR3 loop reads CASSYGTRKETQYF. The CDR3 DNA sequence: TGTGCCAGCAGTTATGGGACTCGAAAAGAGACCCAGTACTTC. Supplemented by reference TRBV2 and TRBJ2-5, the full variable domain reads EPEVTQTPSHQVTQMGQEVILRCVPISNHLYFYWYRQILGQKVEFLVSFYNNEISEKSEIFDDQFSVERPDGSNFTLKIRSTKLEDSAMYFCASSYGTRKETQYFGPGTRLLVL.

The sample holds many counts of this clonotype. The chain carries TRBV6-5 and TRBJ1-3; D not resolved. V was shortened by 3 bases and J by 0 bases, with 12 bases between the two germline ends. Germline CDR1 and CDR2: MNHEY and SVGAGI. The CDR3 spans 16 residues. DNA of the CDR3: TGTGCCAGCAGTTATGGCAGGCCCGTCTCTGGAAACACCATATATTTT. It specifies CASSYGRPVSGNTIYF.

This clonotype was observed at least ten times. The rearrangement links TRBV6-1 to TRBJ2-7, with D unresolved. V was trimmed by 4 bases and J by 0 bases, leaving 4 bases between them. CDR3 length: 12 amino acids. CDR1 MNHNS and CDR2 SASEGT come from the germline V gene. In DNA form, the CDR3 reads TGTGCCAGCAGTGGGAACTCCTACGAGCAGTACTTC. Its protein product is CASSGNSYEQYF.

The rearrangement links TRBV7-2 to TRBJ1-3, with D unclear. The CDR3 runs to 13 residues. With 4 bases removed from V and 4 bases from J, the gap between germline ends came to 8 bases. The germline gives CDR1 SGHTA, CDR2 FQGNSA. CDR3 DNA sequence: TGTGCCAGCAGCTCTCATTCCGGAAACACCATATATTTT. It specifies CASSSHSGNTIYF.

This clonotype was observed many times. The V and J genes are TRBV13 and TRBJ2-2; 8 nucleotides line up with TRBD1. J was trimmed by 5 bases and V by 5 bases; bases with no gene match: 10. The CDR3 runs to 16 residues. Germline-derived CDR1 and CDR2 are PRHDT and FYEKMQ (reference sequence). In DNA form, the CDR3 reads TGTGCCAGCAGCCGCCCTGACAGGGGCGCGACCGGGGAGCTGTTTTTT. Residues: CASSRPDRGATGELFF.

This clonotype was found many times. This CDR3 reads CATSDWDKEDTQYF. CDR3 nucleotide sequence: TGTGCCACCAGTGACTGGGACAAAGAAGATACGCAGTATTTT. The chain is built from TRBV24-1 and TRBJ2-3; D may be TRBD1 (6 bases). There are 14 residues in the CDR3. Germline lookup yields CDR1 KGHDR and CDR2 SFDVKD. Trimming stripped 4 bases from V and 5 bases from J, with 12 bases between.

This clonotype turned up a few times. The chain recombines TRBV6-5 with TRBJ1-1; D is undetermined. The ends were cut back, 1 base at V and 0 bases at J, with 12 bases in the middle. The CDR3 has 16 amino acids. CDR1 MNHEY and CDR2 SVGAGI come from the germline V gene. The CDR3 sequence: CASSYLSSGMNTEAFF. Here the CDR3 DNA reads TGTGCCAGCAGTTACTTATCTTCTGGTATGAACACTGAAGCTTTCTTT.

At least ten counts were recorded for this clonotype. The chain couples TRBV7-8 to TRBJ2-5; D remains ambiguous. This CDR3 comprises 16 residues. V gave up 2 bases and J gave up 1 base, with 14 bases separating them. Germline V gene sequence: CDR1 SGHVS, CDR2 FQNEAQ. CDR3 nucleotide sequence: TGTGCCAGCAGCTTAAATTCTCCAGCCAGCCAAGAGACCCAGTACTTC. Amino acid sequence: CASSLNSPASQETQYF.

This clonotype was seen at least ten times. V and J are TRBV27 and TRBJ2-3; 10 bases map to TRBD2. CDR3 length: 17 residues. The germline V gene has CDR1 MNHEY and CDR2 SMNVEV (reference sequence). With V trimmed by 10 bases and J by 2 bases, 15 bases remained unmatched. CDR3 nucleotide sequence: TGTGCCACTACCGGATATATAGCGGGAGGCACCACAGATACGCAGTATTTT. It specifies CATTGYIAGGTTDTQYF.

This clonotype appeared many times. The chain employs TRBV2 and TRBJ2-3, with 9 positions matching TRBD2. The CDR3 runs to 16 residues. The germline V gene has CDR1 SNHLY and CDR2 FYNNEI. J lost 6 bases, V lost 2 bases, and 9 bases had no gene match. The chain's CDR3 is CASSELAGLLGDTQYF. For the CDR3, the DNA is TGTGCCAGCAGTGAACTAGCGGGACTCCTTGGGGATACGCAGTATTTT.

V gene TRBV6-6 combines with J gene TRBJ2-3, with D maybe TRBD1 (5 bases). V was clipped by 7 bases and J by 3 bases, with 8 bases between them. Germline lookup yields CDR1 MNHNY and CDR2 SVGAGI (reference sequence). This CDR3 is built from 12 residues. CDR3 region: CASIDSTDTQYF. CDR3 in DNA: TGTGCCAGCATCGACAGTACAGATACGCAGTATTTT.